A single sample gave rise to the 20 T cell receptor beta chains below, sequenced in a study of T cells in Graves' hyperthyroidism and ophthalmopathy. Amplification of TCR beta CDR3 regions used RNA as the template. HTBI primers were the set used in a first-round RT-PCR of the TCR CDR3. TCRdb ran MiXCR on the multiplex PCR reads and lists one entry per CDR3 protein. The data hold approximately 560,000 distinct CDR3 sequences, with around 45% observed a single time. What was sequenced was peripheral blood or thyroid tissue (not recorded which). Receptors were obtained from a woman between 18 and 29 years old with Graves' hyperthyroidism.

Worth noting for this clonotype: Just one base apart from a much larger clone, this may be a read error. This likely comes from a read error, as the CDR3 has no conserved phenylalanine or tryptophan at its end. DNA of the CDR3: TGCAGCGTCGGACAGGGGTCGGGGTATGGCTACACCCTC. Its translation is CSVGQGSGYGYTL. The V call is TRBV29-1, the J call TRBJ1-2, with TRBD1 identical over 9 bases. Trimming cost V 6 bases and J 5 bases; bases outside gene matches: 7. CDR3 size: 13 residues. Germline CDR1 reads SQVTM; CDR2 reads ANQGSEA.

This clonotype has ten or more counts. This chain uses TRBV7-8 with TRBJ2-2, with D possibly TRBD1 on 6 matching bases. Looked up from germline, CDR1 is SGHVS and CDR2 is FQNEAQ. The V and J ends lost 5 bases and 7 bases respectively, with 20 bases between them. This CDR3 spans 16 amino acids. The CDR3 here is CASSAQLLQGNGELFF. For the CDR3, the DNA is TGTGCCAGCAGCGCACAGTTATTGCAGGGGAACGGGGAGCTGTTTTTT.

This clonotype was observed a handful of times. The chain links TRBV7-9 to TRBJ1-5; D remains ambiguous. The germline gives CDR1 SEHNR, CDR2 FQNEAQ (reference sequence). The CDR3 totals 12 residues. V was shortened by 3 bases and J by 8 bases, with 8 bases between the two germline ends. CDR3 in amino acids: CASSFVGKPQHF. The CDR3 nucleotides read TGTGCCAGCAGCTTCGTTGGCAAGCCCCAGCATTTT.

The V gene is TRBV7-1, the J gene TRBJ1-2; maybe TRBD1 (6 bases). TRBV7-1 is annotated as an ORF whose role is uncertain. V was clipped by 3 bases and J by 2 bases, with 16 bases between them. This CDR3 contains 16 residues. CDR3 region: CASSSGGDKLNYGYTF. CDR3 sequence (DNA): TGTGCCAGCAGCTCGGGGGGGGACAAACTCAACTATGGCTACACCTTC.

This clonotype was detected a few times. V gene TRBV12-3 or TRBV12-4 combines with J gene TRBJ1-2, with 11 nucleotides matching TRBD1. After removal of 4 bases from V and 6 bases from J, the junction contained 4 bases not matched to a gene. The CDR3 has 14 residues. For the CDR3, the DNA is TGTGCCAGCAGTTGGACAGGGGGCGTGGATGGCTACACCTTC. It is translated as CASSWTGGVDGYTF.

The rearrangement joins TRBV24-1 to TRBJ1-2, with D possibly being TRBD1 (6 bases). V was cut by 7 bases and J by 3 bases, with 11 bases left in between. The germline CDR1 and CDR2 sequences are KGHDR and SFDVKD. The CDR3 runs to 13 residues. The CDR3 region has the DNA TGTGCCACCAGCGCGGACAGCTACTATGGCTACACCTTC. As protein: CATSADSYYGYTF.

CDR3 sequence: CASSVSVAGDTGELFF. The DNA of the CDR3 is TGTGCCAGCAGCGTATCAGTTGCGGGAGACACCGGGGAGCTGTTTTTT. The gene calls are TRBV7-9 and TRBJ2-2; 7 positions agree with TRBD2. Trimming removed 5 bases from V and 3 bases from J; junction bases left unmatched: 9. The CDR3 is 16 amino acids. The germline CDR1 and CDR2 sequences are SEHNR and FQNEAQ (reference sequence).

The genes are TRBV5-1 and TRBJ2-5; 10 positions agree with TRBD2. V trimming: 4 bases; J trimming: 5 bases; junction bases outside the gene matches: 11. The CDR3 is made up of 16 amino acids. Germline assignment: CDR1 SGHRS and CDR2 YFSETQ. This CDR3 is CASSQYSSGSRETQYF. For the CDR3, the DNA is TGCGCCAGCAGCCAGTATTCTAGCGGGAGCAGGGAGACCCAGTACTTC.

This clonotype was seen a handful of times. The chain joins TRBV7-9 to TRBJ1-1; 9 bases align to TRBD1. The CDR3 extends over 21 amino acids. Per the germline V gene, CDR1 is SEHNR and CDR2 is FQNEAQ (reference sequence). J lost 0 bases, V lost 3 bases, and 20 bases had no gene match. The CDR3 region has the DNA TGTGCCAGCAGCTTCGGGATCGGACAGGGGCCCCAATTGATTCTGAACACTGAAGCTTTCTTT. Translation gives CASSFGIGQGPQLILNTEAFF.

The genes are TRBV7-9 and TRBJ1-2; D not resolved. Germline assignment: CDR1 SEHNR and CDR2 FQNEAQ (reference sequence). The CDR3 runs 11 residues. V was clipped by 5 bases and J by 7 bases, with 8 bases between them. The CDR3: CASSPNVGYTF. CDR3 nucleotides: TGTGCCAGCAGCCCCAACGTTGGCTACACCTTC. Looking up the rest from reference TRBV7-9 and TRBJ1-2 gives the full variable domain: DTGVSQNPRHKITKRGQNVTFRCDPISEHNRLYWYRQTLGQGPEFLTYFQNEAQLEKSRLLSDRFSAERPKGSFSTLEIQRTEQGDSAMYLCASSPNVGYTFGSGTRLTVV.

This chain uses TRBV2 with TRBJ2-2; D possibly corresponds to TRBD2 (5 bases). Germline V gene sequence: CDR1 SNHLY, CDR2 FYNNEI. The CDR3 covers 13 residues. V was shortened by 5 bases and J by 4 bases, with 8 bases between the two germline ends. CDR3 region: CASSLAVTGELFF. CDR3 coding DNA: TGTGCCAGCAGTCTAGCAGTCACCGGGGAGCTGTTTTTT.

This clonotype showed up just a few times. J is TRBJ2-5 and V is TRBV20-1; D possibly corresponds to TRBD2 (5 bases). This CDR3 region has 15 residues. Trimming stripped 3 bases from V and 1 base from J, with 15 bases between. Germline-derived CDR1 and CDR2 are DFQATT and SNEGSKA (reference sequence). DNA for the CDR3: TGCAGTGCTAGGATGTCCAGCGGCCTCCAAGAGACCCAGTACTTC. It specifies CSARMSSGLQETQYF.

This clonotype was seen a few times. This chain uses TRBV5-1 with TRBJ2-7, with a possible D match to TRBD1 (6 bases). CDR3 length equals 13 residues. V was trimmed by 4 bases and J by 3 bases, leaving 11 bases between them. Germline V gene data show CDR1 as SGHRS and CDR2 as YFSETQ. The chain's CDR3 is CASSRQEYYEQYF. The CDR3, as DNA: TGCGCCAGCAGCCGACAGGAATACTACGAGCAGTACTTC.

The genes are TRBV19 and TRBJ2-5; TRBD2 is a possible D gene (6 bases). V gave up 4 bases and J gave up 5 bases, with 11 bases separating them. There are 13 residues in the CDR3. Germline values: CDR1 LNHDA, CDR2 SQIVND (reference sequence). The chain's CDR3 is CASSRGLPETQYF. CDR3 DNA: TGTGCCAGTAGTAGGGGACTCCCGGAGACCCAGTACTTC.

The chain combines TRBV6-5 with TRBJ1-1, with D possibly matching TRBD1 (6 bases). The germline gives CDR1 MNHEY, CDR2 SVGAGI. Deletions cut 7 bases from V and 3 bases from J, with 15 bases between. The CDR3 loop spans 14 amino acids. As DNA, the CDR3 is TGTGCCAGCACCGACGACAGGCGTTACACTGAAGCTTTCTTT. This codes for CASTDDRRYTEAFF.

Of note for this clonotype: Given a much more abundant clone one base away, this may be a read error. This chain connects TRBV10-3 to TRBJ2-7, with 7 bases aligning to TRBD2. The CDR3 extends over 14 amino acids. CDR1 and CDR2 from the germline V gene are ENHRY and SYGVKD. DNA of the CDR3: TGTGCCTTCAGTGGTAGCGGGCCTAAACTGGTGCAGTACTTC. This encodes CAFSGSGPKLVQYF.

CDR3 protein: CSARSGTGFYEQYF. The CDR3 DNA sequence: TGCAGTGCTAGGTCCGGGACAGGGTTCTACGAGCAGTACTTC. The V call is TRBV20-1, the J call TRBJ2-7; TRBD1 matches at 9 bases. The CDR3 has 14 residues. The V segment lost 3 bases and the J segment 3 bases; nucleotides outside the gene matches: 6. The germline gives CDR1 DFQATT, CDR2 SNEGSKA (reference sequence).

Concerning this clonotype itself: It may be a read error: a sequence one base away is much more abundant. The genes are TRBV7-9 and TRBJ2-7, with D perhaps TRBD1 (6 bases). Germline V gives CDR1 SEHNR, CDR2 FQNEAQ (reference sequence). V was cut by 5 bases and J by 0 bases, with 11 bases left in between. The CDR3 has 14 amino acids. CDR3 DNA sequence: TGTGCCAGCAGCCGGCAGGGGCCCTCCTACGAGCAGTACTTC. This translates into CASSRQGPSYEQYF. Filled out from reference TRBV7-9 and TRBJ2-7, the complete variable domain reads DTGVSQNPRHKITKRGQNVTFRCDPISEHNRLYWYRQTLGQGPEFLTYFQNEAQLEKSRLLSDRFSAERPKGSFSTLEIQRTEQGDSAMYLCASSRQGPSYEQYFGPGTRLTVT.

The rearrangement uses TRBV20-1 and TRBJ2-7; TRBD1 is a possible D gene (6 bases). Trimming cost V 3 bases and J 2 bases, with 14 bases left between them. The CDR3 runs to 14 residues. CDR1 and CDR2 from the germline V gene are DFQATT and SNEGSKA (reference sequence). The CDR3 coding sequence is TGCAGTGCTAGCAATCAGGGGCTTACCTACGAGCAGTACTTC. Protein: CSASNQGLTYEQYF.

Details on this clonotype: Compared with germline, one end of the junction differs, possibly owing to a read error. The rearrangement uses TRBV7-2 and TRBJ2-5; 8 bases fit TRBD2. Germline values: CDR1 SGHTA, CDR2 FQGNSA. The CDR3 sequence is 15 residues long. CDR3 bases: TGCGCCAGCAGCCAATTAGCGGGAAGAGGAGAGACCCAGTACTTC. Its protein product is CASSQLAGRGETQYF.